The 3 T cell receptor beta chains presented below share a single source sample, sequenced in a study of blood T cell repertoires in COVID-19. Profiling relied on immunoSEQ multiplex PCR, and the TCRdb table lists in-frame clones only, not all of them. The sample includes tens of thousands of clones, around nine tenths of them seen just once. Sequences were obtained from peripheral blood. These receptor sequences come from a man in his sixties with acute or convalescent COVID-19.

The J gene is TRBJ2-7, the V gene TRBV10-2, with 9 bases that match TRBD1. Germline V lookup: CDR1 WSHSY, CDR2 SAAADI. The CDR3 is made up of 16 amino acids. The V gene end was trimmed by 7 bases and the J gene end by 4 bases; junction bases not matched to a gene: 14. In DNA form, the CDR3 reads TGCGCCAGCACCACACCCGGAACAGGGGGCGTGTACGAGCAGTACTTC. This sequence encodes CASTTPGTGGVYEQYF.

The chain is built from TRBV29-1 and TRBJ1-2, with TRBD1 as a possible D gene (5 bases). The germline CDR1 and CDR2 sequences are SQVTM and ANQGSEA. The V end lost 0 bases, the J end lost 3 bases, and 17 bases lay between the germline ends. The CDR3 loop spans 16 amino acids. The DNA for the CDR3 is TGCAGCGTTGAAGATATAAGGAGGGGAGGGTACTATGGCTACACCTTC. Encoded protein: CSVEDIRRGGYYGYTF.

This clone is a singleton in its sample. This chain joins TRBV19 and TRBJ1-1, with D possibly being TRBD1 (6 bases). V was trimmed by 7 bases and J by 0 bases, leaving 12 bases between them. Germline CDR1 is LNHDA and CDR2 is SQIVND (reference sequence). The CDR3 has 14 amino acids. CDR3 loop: CASTTRGLNTEAFF. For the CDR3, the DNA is TGTGCCAGTACCACCAGGGGACTGAACACTGAAGCTTTCTTT.